This TCR beta chain was identified in a study of cytomegalovirus exposure and HLA in healthy donors. On the study more broadly: Early release data held 75 million to 90 million unique TCRs from HLA-typed donors.

Study-level results: A missense DCLRE1C variant was associated with V- and J-gene trimming of TCR beta chains in a later analysis, and an independent cohort replicated the association. Excluded were some V segments that proved indistinguishable, including TRBV6-2 and TRBV6-3. Per a prior analysis, the majority of TCR beta V segments were productive roughly 87% or roughly 30% of the time.

For this clone: The target antigen is unknown.

Germline CDR1 SNHLY, CDR2 FYNNEI. The V end lost 4 bases, the J end lost 2 bases, and 11 bases lay between the germline ends. The CDR3 sequence is 14 residues long. The PCR ran on 60 Vbeta and 13 Jbeta primers. Some clones are missing from TCRdb's copy, which holds only in-frame ones; the method was immunoSEQ multiplex PCR. The data show about 110,000 clones, about three quarters seen once. The clonotype originates from a boy aged 5-17 years in good health and CMV-seronegative. The J gene is TRBJ1-2, the V gene TRBV2; no reliable D call. The sequencing input was PBMCs. The CDR3 DNA follows: TGTGCCAGCAGTGTTGGTCGGAGGAACTATGGCTACACCTTC. Protein product: CASSVGRRNYGYTF.